This record looks at one T cell receptor beta chain sequence and its context. Its antigen remains unidentified. The sample belongs to a study of a mutant IDH1 vaccine in newly diagnosed glioma. On the study more broadly: There were roughly 60% males and about 38% females among treated patients, whose mean age was 40.4 years. Most patients had received both radiotherapy and temozolomide, the prior options being radiotherapy, temozolomide, or both.

The time point is: week 35, safety follow-up. Vaccinated patients received 300 ug of mutant IDH1 20-mer peptide per dose, with topical imiquimod. TCRdb keeps only in-frame clones here, not all; method: immunoSEQ multiplex PCR. The sample yields some 42,000 clones, around 83% seen once. The input for sequencing was PBMCs, taken from a glioma patient whose treatment included an IDH1 peptide vaccine. The sequence was collected from a woman aged 45 to 65 with glioma.

CDR3 in amino acids: CASRLSNWCTEAFF. The CDR3 bases are TGTGCAAGTCGCTTATCGAACTGGTGCACTGAAGCTTTCTTT. J is TRBJ1-1 and V is TRBV12-2. TRBV12-2 is listed as a pseudogene. This CDR3 is 14 amino acids long.